This passage covers 8 T cell receptor beta chains from one sample sequenced in a study of cytomegalovirus exposure and HLA in healthy donors. PCR primers comprised 60 Vbeta and 13 Jbeta primers. Libraries were prepared by immunoSEQ multiplex PCR; TCRdb keeps only in-frame clonotypes and omits some of them. The sample includes more than 100,000 clones, 82% seen only once; the top ten take about 7.4%. Sequencing was performed on PBMCs. All receptors derive from a woman aged 45-59 years in good health and CMV-seropositive.

The CDR3 DNA reads TGTGCCAGCAGCCAAGTTAGTGGCAGGGGGGCAGATACGCAGTATTTT. Encoded protein: CASSQVSGRGADTQYF. This chain connects TRBV14 to TRBJ2-3; D is possibly TRBD1 (7 bases). The V and J ends lost 1 base and 4 bases respectively, with 15 bases between them. This CDR3 has 16 amino acids. CDR1 and CDR2 from the germline V gene are SGHDN and FVKESK.

This CDR3 reads CASSPVAGVTYEQYF. CDR3 nucleotides: TGTGCCAGCAGTCCTGTAGCGGGGGTGACCTACGAGCAGTACTTC. The chain combines TRBV6-5 with TRBJ2-7, with 9 bases aligning to TRBD2. Germline CDR1 and CDR2: MNHEY and SVGAGI. V gave up 5 bases and J gave up 2 bases; unmatched junction bases: 7. The CDR3 runs to 15 residues.

The CDR3 spells CATAEGTYNEKLFF. The CDR3 DNA reads TGTGCCACCGCTGAAGGGACTTACAATGAAAAACTGTTTTTT. The J gene is TRBJ1-4, the V gene TRBV15; maybe TRBD1 (5 bases). This CDR3 spans 14 amino acids. V lost 8 bases to trimming and J lost 5 bases, with 15 bases between them. CDR1 is LNHNV, CDR2 YYDKDF, per germline (reference sequence).

The chain has TRBV5-5 and TRBJ1-5; D is ambiguous. This CDR3 is built from 13 residues. CDR1 and CDR2 (germline): SGHKS, YYEKEE (reference sequence). The V and J ends lost 0 bases and 4 bases respectively, with 5 bases between them. Here the CDR3 reads CASSLEYNQPQHF. The CDR3 DNA follows: TGTGCCAGCAGCTTGGAATATAATCAGCCCCAGCATTTT.

Regarding this clone: In the same sample, other DNA sequences code for this CDR3. This chain links TRBV7-9 with TRBJ1-2, with a weak D call TRBD1 (6 bases). V was clipped by 0 bases and J by 3 bases, with 14 bases between them. The CDR3 consists of 16 residues. Germline V gene sequence: CDR1 SEHNR, CDR2 FQNEAQ (reference sequence). This chain's CDR3 is CASSLAGTPVDYGYTF. CDR3 DNA: TGTGCCAGCAGCTTAGCGGGGACACCGGTTGACTATGGCTACACCTTC.

This clone occurred a few times. The CDR3 DNA reads as TGTGCCAGCAGCCCCAACCCCTCGACTGGTAGGACTGAAGCTTTCTTT. Translating gives CASSPNPSTGRTEAFF. V and J are TRBV14 and TRBJ1-1, with D uncertain. There are 16 residues in the CDR3. Trimming pared 4 bases from V and 5 bases from J, leaving 20 bases between. Germline CDR1 is SGHDN and CDR2 is FVKESK.

V is TRBV9 and J is TRBJ2-2; D is perhaps TRBD2 (6 bases). V was shortened by 0 bases and J by 0 bases, with 18 bases between the two germline ends. The V gene's germline CDR1 is SGDLS and CDR2 YYNGEE. CDR3 length: 19 amino acids. CDR3 in DNA: TGTGCCAGCAGCGTAGCAGCGGAGGGGCGGAACCCGAACACCGGGGAGCTGTTTTTT. Encoded protein: CASSVAAEGRNPNTGELFF.

The V gene is TRBV6-5, the J gene TRBJ1-2; 8 nucleotides align to TRBD1. Looked up from germline, CDR1 is MNHEY and CDR2 is SVGAGI. The CDR3 runs 13 residues. After removal of 7 bases from V and 8 bases from J, the junction contained 9 bases not matched to a gene. The CDR3 spells CASTLRQGYGYTF. The CDR3 DNA reads as TGTGCCAGCACCCTCCGACAGGGGTACGGCTACACCTTC.